The next 32 T cell receptor beta chains were all read from a single sample in a study of blood T cell repertoires in COVID-19. Sequencing was performed with immunoSEQ multiplex PCR; in TCRdb, only in-frame clones are kept and a portion is missing. The data contain fewer than 300,000 clones, about 89% of them seen just once; the ten biggest clones take up about 9.8%. The sequenced sample was peripheral blood. Source of these receptors: a man aged 35 to 55 who had recovered from COVID-19.

This chain joins TRBV6-2 or TRBV6-3 and TRBJ1-2; D is undetermined. Trimming took 2 bases from V and 4 from J, leaving 11 bases between them. The CDR3 is made up of 14 amino acids. Looked up from germline, CDR1 is MNHEY and CDR2 is SVGEGT. CDR3 sequence: CASSYDGAPYGYTF. The CDR3 DNA reads TGTGCCAGCAGTTACGACGGAGCCCCCTATGGCTACACCTTC.

The V call is TRBV5-1, the J call TRBJ1-6; D ambiguous. Germline values: CDR1 SGHRS, CDR2 YFSETQ. CDR3 size: 16 residues. Trimming took 4 bases from V and 11 from J, leaving 22 bases between them. CDR3 coding DNA: TGCGCCAGCAGCCCCCTAGAGGGCAGACTAAGGGCACCCCTCCACTTT. Translated, it gives CASSPLEGRLRAPLHF.

V is TRBV11-2 and J is TRBJ1-5, with TRBD1 matching 8 bases. The CDR3 contains 14 residues. Germline V lookup: CDR1 SGHAT, CDR2 FQNNGV. Trimming at V came to 5 bases and at J to 5 bases, leaving 5 bases not matched to a gene. In DNA form, the CDR3 reads TGTGCCAGCAGCCCGGACAGGGCGGATCAGCCCCAGCATTTT. This codes for CASSPDRADQPQHF. Supplemented by reference TRBV11-2 and TRBJ1-5, the full variable domain reads EAGVAQSPRYKIIEKRQSVAFWCNPISGHATLYWYQQILGQGPKLLIQFQNNGVVDDSQLPKDRFSAERLKGVDSTLKIQPAKLEDSAVYLCASSPDRADQPQHFGDGTRLSIL.

The chain is built from TRBV30 and TRBJ2-7; 14 bases are shared with TRBD2. V lost 7 bases and J lost 9; bases outside the gene matches: 11. Germline CDR1 and CDR2: GTSNPN and SVGIG (reference sequence). The CDR3 runs 14 residues. CDR3 coding DNA: TGTGCCTTGGGGGGACTAGCGGGAGTCAATGTGCAGTACTTC. Protein: CALGGLAGVNVQYF. Combining the CDR3 with reference TRBV30 and TRBJ2-7 gives the whole variable domain SQTIHQWPATLVQPVGSPLSLECTVEGTSNPNLYWYRQAAGRGLQLLFYSVGIGQISSEVPQNLSASRPQDRQFILSSKKLLLSDSGFYLCALGGLAGVNVQYFGPGTRLTVT.

The chain has TRBV5-8 and TRBJ2-7; maybe TRBD1 (5 bases). Germline-derived CDR1 and CDR2 are SGHTS and YDEGEE. The CDR3 has 14 amino acids. Trimming pared 0 bases from V and 1 base from J, leaving 8 bases between. The CDR3 spells CASSLAAGSYEQYF. The CDR3 DNA follows: TGTGCCAGCAGCTTGGCGGCAGGGTCCTACGAGCAGTACTTC.

The rearrangement uses TRBV9 and TRBJ1-1; no firm D call. The V and J ends lost 3 bases and 4 bases respectively, with 7 bases between them. This CDR3 region has 12 residues. Germline V gives CDR1 SGDLS, CDR2 YYNGEE. CDR3: CASSAGSTEAFF. CDR3 nucleotide sequence: TGTGCCAGCAGCGCCGGGAGCACTGAAGCTTTCTTT. Filled out from reference TRBV9 and TRBJ1-1, the complete variable domain reads DSGVTQTPKHLITATGQRVTLRCSPRSGDLSVYWYQQSLDQGLQFLIQYYNGEERAKGNILERFSAQQFPDLHSELNLSSLELGDSALYFCASSAGSTEAFFGQGTRLTVV.

The chain uses TRBV11-2 and TRBJ2-7, with D possibly TRBD1 on 6 matching bases. Per the germline V gene, CDR1 is SGHAT and CDR2 is FQNNGV. The CDR3 runs to 16 residues. The V and J ends lost 4 bases and 2 bases respectively, with 18 bases between them. The CDR3 coding sequence is TGTGCCAGCAGCTCACCCTCCGACAGGATAACCTACGAGCAGTACTTC. Its protein is CASSSPSDRITYEQYF. Together with reference TRBV11-2 and TRBJ2-7, the CDR3 gives the full variable domain: EAGVAQSPRYKIIEKRQSVAFWCNPISGHATLYWYQQILGQGPKLLIQFQNNGVVDDSQLPKDRFSAERLKGVDSTLKIQPAKLEDSAVYLCASSSPSDRITYEQYFGPGTRLTVT.

The V call is TRBV5-6, the J call TRBJ2-3, with 7 bases identical to TRBD1. V lost 1 base, J lost 3 bases, and 8 bases stayed unmatched. Germline-derived CDR1 and CDR2 are SGHDT and YYEEEE. The CDR3 is 16 amino acids. CDR3 bases: TGTGCCAGCAGCTTGTCTACAGGGGCCTTGACAGATACGCAGTATTTT. Its translation is CASSLSTGALTDTQYF. The full variable domain, rest sourced from reference TRBV5-6 and TRBJ2-3, is DAGVTQSPTHLIKTRGQQVTLRCSPKSGHDTVSWYQQALGQGPQFIFQYYEEEERQRGNFPDRFSGHQFPNYSSELNVNALLLGDSALYLCASSLSTGALTDTQYFGPGTRLTVL.

The J gene is TRBJ1-1, the V gene TRBV27; D is undetermined. Germline lookup yields CDR1 MNHEY and CDR2 SMNVEV (reference sequence). V gave up 6 bases and J gave up 9 bases, with 14 bases separating them. This CDR3 contains 12 residues. The CDR3 region has the DNA TGTGCCAGCAGAAACACCCGGGAAAAAGCTTTCTTT. As protein: CASRNTREKAFF.

V usage is TRBV10-3 and J usage is TRBJ1-6; the D is unclear. CDR1 is ENHRY, CDR2 SYGVKD, per germline. The CDR3 is 18 residues long. V was shortened by 4 bases and J by 0 bases, with 16 bases between the two germline ends. The CDR3, as DNA: TGTGCCATCAGTGGGTCCGATACGAGGAGCTCCTATAATTCACCCCTCCACTTT. This gives the protein CAISGSDTRSSYNSPLHF.

A single count supports this clone. The rearrangement joins TRBV7-3 to TRBJ1-6; D is possibly TRBD1 (6 bases). This CDR3 comprises 14 residues. Germline-derived CDR1 and CDR2 are SGHTA and FQGTGA. Trimming took off 5 bases at V and 4 bases at J, with 9 bases between the two ends. The DNA of the CDR3 is TGTGCCAGCAGCCTGGGACATTATAATTCACCCCTCCACTTT. It encodes CASSLGHYNSPLHF.

This CDR3 is CATAAGGDTGELFF. The CDR3 nucleotides read TGTGCCACCGCAGCGGGTGGGGACACCGGGGAGCTGTTTTTT. This chain links TRBV24-1 with TRBJ2-2, with a tentative D call TRBD2 (6 bases). Trimming shortened V by 9 bases and J by 3 bases, and 13 bases separated the two germline ends. Germline CDR1 and CDR2: KGHDR and SFDVKD. This CDR3 is 14 amino acids long.

V usage is TRBV11-3 and J usage is TRBJ2-1; TRBD2 agrees at 8 bases. Per the germline V gene, CDR1 is SGHNT and CDR2 is YENEEA. The ends lost 1 base at V and 13 bases at J; junction bases unmatched: 9. This CDR3 is 14 amino acids long. This chain's CDR3 is CASSLVPTGGPQFF. CDR3 bases: TGTGCCAGCAGCTTAGTACCTACGGGAGGGCCCCAGTTCTTC.

This sequence joins TRBV6-5 and TRBJ2-3; D might be TRBD1 (6 bases). The V end was cut by 4 bases, the J end by 2 bases, with 16 bases between. This CDR3 spans 16 amino acids. Per the germline V gene, CDR1 is MNHEY and CDR2 is SVGAGI. CDR3 sequence reads: CASSSQGTPPTDTQYF. The CDR3 DNA reads TGTGCCAGCAGTTCCCAGGGGACCCCCCCCACAGATACGCAGTATTTT.

V is TRBV19 and J is TRBJ2-2; perhaps TRBD2 as D (6 bases). V lost 3 bases and J 4 bases, leaving 12 bases between the germline ends. This CDR3 spans 15 amino acids. The germline CDR1 and CDR2 sequences are LNHDA and SQIVND (reference sequence). The CDR3 spells CASSMLGGSTGELFF. The CDR3 DNA follows: TGTGCCAGTAGTATGCTGGGAGGTAGCACCGGGGAGCTGTTTTTT.

Only a few counts were recorded for this clone. The V gene is TRBV12-3 or TRBV12-4, the J gene TRBJ2-3, with D possibly TRBD1 on 6 matching bases. V lost 4 bases and J lost 5, with 10 bases in between. This CDR3 contains 13 residues. For the CDR3, the DNA is TGTGCCAGCAGTTCCTCAGGGGAAGATACGCAGTATTTT. The encoded protein is CASSSSGEDTQYF.

This chain joins TRBV2 and TRBJ1-6, with 9 bases matching TRBD1. The CDR3 is 15 amino acids. Germline V CDR1 and CDR2: SNHLY, FYNNEI. J gave up 7 bases and V 6 bases, and 7 bases lay outside the gene matches. CDR3: CASSPRDRVNSPLHF. The CDR3 bases are TGTGCCAGCAGCCCCCGGGACAGGGTAAATTCACCCCTCCACTTT.

The chain recombines TRBV18 with TRBJ2-7; TRBD2 might be the D (5 bases). Germline-derived CDR1 and CDR2 are KGHSH and LQKENI. The CDR3 consists of 15 residues. V lost 2 bases to trimming and J lost 2 bases, with 13 bases between them. CDR3 region: CASSPKRLTTYEQYF. CDR3 DNA sequence: TGTGCCAGCTCACCAAAGCGGCTGACTACCTACGAGCAGTACTTC.

The chain couples TRBV9 to TRBJ1-2; D possibly corresponds to TRBD1 (6 bases). With 2 bases removed from V and 4 bases from J, the gap between germline ends came to 24 bases. CDR3 length: 18 residues. Germline CDR1 reads SGDLS; CDR2 reads YYNGEE. The CDR3 here is CASSVVAGTKMGSYGYTF. The CDR3 DNA reads TGTGCCAGCAGCGTGGTCGCCGGGACAAAGATGGGCTCCTATGGCTACACCTTC. Supplemented by reference TRBV9 and TRBJ1-2, the full variable domain reads DSGVTQTPKHLITATGQRVTLRCSPRSGDLSVYWYQQSLDQGLQFLIQYYNGEERAKGNILERFSAQQFPDLHSELNLSSLELGDSALYFCASSVVAGTKMGSYGYTFGSGTRLTVV.

The chain combines TRBV5-1 with TRBJ2-2; tentatively, D is TRBD1 (6 bases). CDR3 size: 12 residues. Trimming pared 8 bases from V and 4 bases from J, leaving 9 bases between. Per the germline V gene, CDR1 is SGHRS and CDR2 is YFSETQ. CDR3 sequence: CASGGPTGELFF. Here the CDR3 DNA reads TGCGCCAGTGGGGGCCCCACCGGGGAGCTGTTTTTT.

The CDR3 reads CASTLGGGTSYEQYF. Here the CDR3 DNA reads TGTGCCAGTACCTTGGGCGGGGGAACTTCCTACGAGCAGTACTTC. V usage is TRBV19 and J usage is TRBJ2-7, with 7 positions matching TRBD2. This CDR3 is 15 amino acids long. Germline CDR1 is LNHDA and CDR2 is SQIVND (reference sequence). Trimming removed 7 bases from V and 1 base from J; junction bases left unmatched: 10.

The V and J genes are TRBV7-9 and TRBJ2-1, with a tentative D call TRBD2 (6 bases). Germline lookup yields CDR1 SEHNR and CDR2 FQNEAQ (reference sequence). Trimming pared 5 bases from V and 8 bases from J, leaving 16 bases between. There are 14 residues in the CDR3. The CDR3 here is CASSMDYYLDEQFF. CDR3 DNA sequence: TGTGCCAGCAGCATGGACTATTATCTCGATGAGCAGTTCTTC.

The chain couples TRBV28 to TRBJ1-1; unclear D gene. V gave up 1 base and J gave up 7 bases, with 4 bases separating them. CDR1 is MDHEN, CDR2 SYDVKM, per germline. The CDR3 length is 11 residues. Here the CDR3 DNA reads TGTGCCAGCAGTTTATATCTTGAAGCTTTCTTT. This codes for CASSLYLEAFF.

The J gene is TRBJ1-2, the V gene TRBV3-1 (or the pseudogene TRBV3-2); 10 bases fit TRBD1. J gave up 9 bases and V 2 bases, and 6 bases lay outside the gene matches. The CDR3 length is 14 residues. Per the germline V gene, CDR1 is LGHDT and CDR2 is YNNKEL (reference sequence). The CDR3 here is CASSQFPGQGSYTF. CDR3 DNA: TGTGCCAGCAGCCAATTTCCGGGACAGGGGAGCTACACCTTC.

J is TRBJ1-5 and V is TRBV4-1; TRBD1 agrees at 9 bases. CDR3 size: 18 residues. V gave up 0 bases and J gave up 3 bases; unmatched junction bases: 9. Germline-derived CDR1 and CDR2 are MGHRA and YSYEKL. This CDR3 reads CASSQERGGQGNNQPQHF. For the CDR3, the DNA is TGCGCCAGCAGCCAAGAGAGGGGAGGACAGGGGAACAATCAGCCCCAGCATTTT.

The rearrangement joins TRBV7-6 to TRBJ2-1, with 12 bases aligning to TRBD2. Germline V CDR1 and CDR2: SGHVS, FNYEAQ. V trimming: 4 bases; J trimming: 2 bases; junction bases outside the gene matches: 18. CDR3 length equals 21 residues. Here the CDR3 reads CASSYHQTSGSLKVAYNEQFF. CDR3 in DNA: TGTGCCAGCAGCTATCACCAGACTAGCGGGAGTCTCAAGGTTGCCTACAATGAGCAGTTCTTC.

The rearrangement links TRBV18 to TRBJ1-1; tentative D call: TRBD1 (6 bases). CDR3 length equals 14 residues. Trimming took off 3 bases at V and 1 base at J, with 9 bases between the two ends. CDR1 and CDR2 (germline): KGHSH, LQKENI. The CDR3 region is CASSPQGTNTEAFF. The CDR3 region has the DNA TGTGCCAGCTCACCTCAGGGGACGAACACTGAAGCTTTCTTT.

This chain uses TRBV5-4 with TRBJ2-3; 11 nucleotides match TRBD2. This CDR3 comprises 17 residues. CDR1 is SGHNT and CDR2 is YYREEE in the germline V gene (reference sequence). Trimming cost V 1 base and J 0 bases; bases outside gene matches: 4. Here the CDR3 DNA reads TGTGCCAGCAGCTTGTGGGGACTAGCGGCTAGCACAGATACGCAGTATTTT. This gives the protein CASSLWGLAASTDTQYF.

The gene calls are TRBV7-9 and TRBJ1-1; D not resolved. V lost 4 bases and J 4 bases, leaving 16 bases between the germline ends. Germline CDR1 reads SEHNR; CDR2 reads FQNEAQ (reference sequence). The CDR3 is 15 residues long. CDR3 coding DNA: TGTGCCAGCAGCTCCGCGGGGTCGATGGGCACTGAAGCTTTCTTT. Its protein is CASSSAGSMGTEAFF. Variable domain in full (rest from reference TRBV7-9 and TRBJ1-1): DTGVSQNPRHKITKRGQNVTFRCDPISEHNRLYWYRQTLGQGPEFLTYFQNEAQLEKSRLLSDRFSAERPKGSFSTLEIQRTEQGDSAMYLCASSSAGSMGTEAFFGQGTRLTVV.

The chain employs TRBV4-1 and TRBJ2-3; 7 bases line up with TRBD2. With 1 base clipped from V and 6 bases from J, the junction kept 10 bases outside the gene matches. CDR3 size: 16 residues. CDR1 MGHRA and CDR2 YSYEKL come from the germline V gene. The CDR3 sequence: CASSQAPAGYIDTQYF. CDR3 bases: TGCGCCAGCAGCCAAGCCCCAGCGGGATATATCGATACGCAGTATTTT.

This chain uses TRBV5-1 with TRBJ2-5; D not certain. V was shortened by 5 bases and J by 2 bases, with 10 bases between the two germline ends. This CDR3 has 13 residues. Germline V gives CDR1 SGHRS, CDR2 YFSETQ. The CDR3: CASRAGYQETQYF. CDR3 DNA sequence: TGCGCCAGCAGGGCAGGTTATCAAGAGACCCAGTACTTC.

This chain's CDR3 is CASTGELAGPNEQFF. CDR3 coding DNA: TGTGCCAGTACTGGGGAACTAGCGGGACCCAATGAGCAGTTCTTC. The chain couples TRBV19 to TRBJ2-1, with 10 bases lining up with TRBD2. V was pared by 7 bases and J by 6 bases, with 9 bases of the junction left unmatched. The CDR3 covers 15 residues. The germline CDR1 and CDR2 sequences are LNHDA and SQIVND (reference sequence).